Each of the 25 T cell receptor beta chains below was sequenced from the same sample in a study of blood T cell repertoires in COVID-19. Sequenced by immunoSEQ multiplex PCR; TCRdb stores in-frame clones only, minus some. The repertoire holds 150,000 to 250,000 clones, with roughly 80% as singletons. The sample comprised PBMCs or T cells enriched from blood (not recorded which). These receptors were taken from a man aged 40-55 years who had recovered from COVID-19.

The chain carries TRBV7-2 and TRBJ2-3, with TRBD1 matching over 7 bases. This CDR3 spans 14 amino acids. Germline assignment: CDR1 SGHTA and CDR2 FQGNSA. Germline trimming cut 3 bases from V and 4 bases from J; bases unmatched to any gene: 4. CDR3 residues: CASSFDRGPDTQYF. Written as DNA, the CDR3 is TGTGCCAGCAGCTTCGATAGGGGGCCAGATACGCAGTATTTT.

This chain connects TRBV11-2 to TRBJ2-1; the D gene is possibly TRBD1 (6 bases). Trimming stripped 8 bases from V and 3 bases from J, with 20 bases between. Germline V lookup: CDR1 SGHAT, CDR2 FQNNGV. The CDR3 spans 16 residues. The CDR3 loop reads CASGPRGSSLYNEQFF. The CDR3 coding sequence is TGTGCCAGCGGACCTAGGGGGTCCTCCCTCTACAATGAGCAGTTCTTC. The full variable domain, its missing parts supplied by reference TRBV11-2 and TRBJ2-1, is EAGVAQSPRYKIIEKRQSVAFWCNPISGHATLYWYQQILGQGPKLLIQFQNNGVVDDSQLPKDRFSAERLKGVDSTLKIQPAKLEDSAVYLCASGPRGSSLYNEQFFGPGTRLTVL.

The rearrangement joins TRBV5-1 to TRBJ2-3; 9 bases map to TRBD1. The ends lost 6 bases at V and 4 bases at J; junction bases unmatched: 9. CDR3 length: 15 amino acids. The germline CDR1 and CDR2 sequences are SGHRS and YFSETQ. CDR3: CASNTGGKRADTQYF. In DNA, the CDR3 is TGCGCCAGCAACACAGGGGGCAAGAGGGCAGATACGCAGTATTTT.

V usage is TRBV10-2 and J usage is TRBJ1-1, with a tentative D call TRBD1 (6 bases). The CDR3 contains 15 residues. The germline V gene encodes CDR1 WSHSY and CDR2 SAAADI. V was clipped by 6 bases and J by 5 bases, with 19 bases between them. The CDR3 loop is CASRTTILRGTEAFF. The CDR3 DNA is TGCGCCAGCAGAACAACTATTCTCAGGGGTACTGAAGCTTTCTTT.

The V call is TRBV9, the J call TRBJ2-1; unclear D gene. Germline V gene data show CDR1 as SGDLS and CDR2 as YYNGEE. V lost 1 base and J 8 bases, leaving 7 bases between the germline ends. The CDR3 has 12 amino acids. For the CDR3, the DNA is TGTGCCAGCAGCGTACGACACGATGAGCAGTTCTTC. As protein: CASSVRHDEQFF.

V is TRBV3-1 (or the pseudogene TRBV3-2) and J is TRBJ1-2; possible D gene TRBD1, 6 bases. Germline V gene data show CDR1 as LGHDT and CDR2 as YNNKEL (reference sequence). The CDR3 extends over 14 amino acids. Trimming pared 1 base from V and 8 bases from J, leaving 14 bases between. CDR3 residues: CASSQGSWGPGYTF. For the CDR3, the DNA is TGTGCCAGCAGCCAAGGATCGTGGGGGCCGGGCTACACCTTC.

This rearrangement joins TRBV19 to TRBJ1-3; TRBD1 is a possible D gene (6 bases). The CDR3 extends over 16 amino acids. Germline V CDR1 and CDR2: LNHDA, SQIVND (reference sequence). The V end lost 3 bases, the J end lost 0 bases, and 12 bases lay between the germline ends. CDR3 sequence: CASSIPGQRSGNTIYF. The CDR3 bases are TGTGCCAGTAGTATTCCGGGACAACGCTCTGGAAACACCATATATTTT. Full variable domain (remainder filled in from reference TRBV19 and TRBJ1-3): DGGITQSPKYLFRKEGQNVTLSCEQNLNHDAMYWYRQDPGQGLRLIYYSQIVNDFQKGDIAEGYSVSREKKESFPLTVTSAQKNPTAFYLCASSIPGQRSGNTIYFGEGSWLTVV.

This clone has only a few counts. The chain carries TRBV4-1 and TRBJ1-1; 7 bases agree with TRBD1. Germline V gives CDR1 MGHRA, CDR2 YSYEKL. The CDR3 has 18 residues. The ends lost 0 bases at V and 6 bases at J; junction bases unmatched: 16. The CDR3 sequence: CASSQDRPSTGAPAEAFF. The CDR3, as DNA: TGCGCCAGCAGCCAAGATCGACCCAGTACAGGGGCCCCCGCTGAAGCTTTCTTT.

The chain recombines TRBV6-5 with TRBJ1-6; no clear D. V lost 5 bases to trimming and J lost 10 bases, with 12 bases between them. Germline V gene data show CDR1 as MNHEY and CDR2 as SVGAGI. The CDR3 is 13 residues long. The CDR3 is CASSLTGKSPLHF. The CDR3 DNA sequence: TGTGCCAGCAGTCTCACGGGGAAGTCACCCCTCCACTTT.

CDR3 sequence (DNA): TGTGCCAGCAGCCAAGATATGAGAGATACGCAGTATTTT. Residues: CASSQDMRDTQYF. The chain couples TRBV4-2 to TRBJ2-3; D not certain. The length of the CDR3 is 13 residues. V was cut by 0 bases and J by 5 bases, with 6 bases left in between. CDR1 is LGHNA and CDR2 is YNFKEQ in the germline V gene.

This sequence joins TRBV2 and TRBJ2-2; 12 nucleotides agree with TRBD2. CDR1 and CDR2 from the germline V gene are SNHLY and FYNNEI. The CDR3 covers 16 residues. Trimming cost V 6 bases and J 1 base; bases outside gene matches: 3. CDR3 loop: CASSLGLAGNTGELFF. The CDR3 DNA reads TGTGCCAGCAGCCTGGGACTAGCGGGGAACACCGGGGAGCTGTTTTTT. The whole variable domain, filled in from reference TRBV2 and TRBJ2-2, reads EPEVTQTPSHQVTQMGQEVILRCVPISNHLYFYWYRQILGQKVEFLVSFYNNEISEKSEIFDDQFSVERPDGSNFTLKIRSTKLEDSAMYFCASSLGLAGNTGELFFGEGSRLTVL.

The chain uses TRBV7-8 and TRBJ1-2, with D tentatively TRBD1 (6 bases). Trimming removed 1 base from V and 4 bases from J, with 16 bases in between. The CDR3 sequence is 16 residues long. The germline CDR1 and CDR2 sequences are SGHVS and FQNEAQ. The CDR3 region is CASSLGSGGSGYGYTF. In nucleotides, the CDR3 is TGTGCCAGCAGCTTAGGATCGGGGGGCTCCGGCTATGGCTACACCTTC.

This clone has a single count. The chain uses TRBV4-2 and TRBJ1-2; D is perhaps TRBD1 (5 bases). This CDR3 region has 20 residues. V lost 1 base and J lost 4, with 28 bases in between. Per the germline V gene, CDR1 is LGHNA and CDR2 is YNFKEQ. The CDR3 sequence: CASSQVLIRQEQAGSYGYTF. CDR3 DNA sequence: TGTGCCAGCAGCCAAGTCTTAATCCGGCAGGAACAGGCGGGAAGCTATGGCTACACCTTC.

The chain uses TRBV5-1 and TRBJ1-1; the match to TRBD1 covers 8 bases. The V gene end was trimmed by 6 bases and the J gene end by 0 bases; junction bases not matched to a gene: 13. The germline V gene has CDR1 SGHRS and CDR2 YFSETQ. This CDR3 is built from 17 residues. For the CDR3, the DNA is TGCGCCAGCAATGGTGACAGGGGACTATTTATGAACACTGAAGCTTTCTTT. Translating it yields CASNGDRGLFMNTEAFF.

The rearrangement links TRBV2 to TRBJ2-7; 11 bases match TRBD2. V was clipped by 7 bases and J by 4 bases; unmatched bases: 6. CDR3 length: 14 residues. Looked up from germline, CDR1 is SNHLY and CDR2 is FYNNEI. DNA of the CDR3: TGTGCCAGCACCTTAGCGGGGGGGAGATACGAGCAGTACTTC. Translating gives CASTLAGGRYEQYF.

In DNA, the CDR3 is TGTGCCAGCAGCGCCCTAGCGGGGGGCCTGAACACCGGGGAGCTGTTTTTT. This codes for CASSALAGGLNTGELFF. The chain has TRBV13 and TRBJ2-2, with 11 bases that match TRBD2. The length of the CDR3 is 17 residues. The J segment lost 1 base and the V segment lost 5 bases, leaving 6 bases of the junction unmatched. Germline V gene lookup returns CDR1 PRHDT and CDR2 FYEKMQ (reference sequence).

The CDR3 DNA reads TGTGCCAGCAGGGGTACCATTGGGGGGGGTGGCACTGAAGCTTTCTTT. Residues: CASRGTIGGGGTEAFF. This chain joins TRBV2 and TRBJ1-1, with D possibly matching TRBD1 (5 bases). Germline CDR1 is SNHLY and CDR2 is FYNNEI. The CDR3 is made up of 16 amino acids. V gave up 6 bases and J gave up 4 bases, with 21 bases separating them.

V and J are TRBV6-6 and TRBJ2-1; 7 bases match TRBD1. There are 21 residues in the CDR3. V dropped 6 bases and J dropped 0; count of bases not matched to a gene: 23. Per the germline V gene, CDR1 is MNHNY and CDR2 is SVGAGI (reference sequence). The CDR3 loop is CASSYLPGTVGVESSYNEQFF. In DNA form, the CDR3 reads TGTGCCAGCAGCTACCTCCCCGGGACAGTGGGGGTAGAGTCCTCCTACAATGAGCAGTTCTTC.

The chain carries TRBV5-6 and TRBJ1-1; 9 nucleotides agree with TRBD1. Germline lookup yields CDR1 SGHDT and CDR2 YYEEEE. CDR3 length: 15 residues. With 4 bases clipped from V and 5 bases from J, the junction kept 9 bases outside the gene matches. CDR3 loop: CASSAGQGRFTEAFF. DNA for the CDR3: TGTGCCAGCAGCGCGGGACAGGGTCGGTTTACTGAAGCTTTCTTT. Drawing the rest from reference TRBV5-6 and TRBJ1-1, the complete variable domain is DAGVTQSPTHLIKTRGQQVTLRCSPKSGHDTVSWYQQALGQGPQFIFQYYEEEERQRGNFPDRFSGHQFPNYSSELNVNALLLGDSALYLCASSAGQGRFTEAFFGQGTRLTVV.

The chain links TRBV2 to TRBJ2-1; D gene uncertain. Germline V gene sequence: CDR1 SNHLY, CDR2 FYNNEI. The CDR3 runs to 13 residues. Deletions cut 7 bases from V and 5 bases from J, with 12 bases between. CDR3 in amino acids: CASTLAANNEQFF. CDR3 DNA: TGTGCCAGCACCCTGGCGGCCAACAATGAGCAGTTCTTC.

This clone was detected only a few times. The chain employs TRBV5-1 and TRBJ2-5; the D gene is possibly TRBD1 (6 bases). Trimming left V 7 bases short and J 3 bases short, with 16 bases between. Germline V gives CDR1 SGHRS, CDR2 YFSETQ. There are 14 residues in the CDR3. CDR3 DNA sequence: TGCGCCAGCGCTGGCCACAGGGTTAAAGAGACCCAGTACTTC. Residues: CASAGHRVKETQYF.

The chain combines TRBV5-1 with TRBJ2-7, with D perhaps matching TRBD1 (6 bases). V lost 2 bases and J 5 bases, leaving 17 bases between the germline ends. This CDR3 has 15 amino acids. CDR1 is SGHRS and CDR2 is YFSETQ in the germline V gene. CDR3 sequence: CASSFQGMDLNEQYF. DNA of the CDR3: TGCGCCAGCAGCTTTCAGGGGATGGATCTCAACGAGCAGTACTTC.

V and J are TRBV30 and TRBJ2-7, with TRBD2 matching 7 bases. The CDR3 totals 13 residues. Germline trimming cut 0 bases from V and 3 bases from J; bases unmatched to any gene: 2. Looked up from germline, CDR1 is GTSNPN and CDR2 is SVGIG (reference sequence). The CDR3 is CAWSVGGGYEQYF. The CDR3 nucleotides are TGTGCCTGGAGTGTAGGCGGGGGCTACGAGCAGTACTTC.

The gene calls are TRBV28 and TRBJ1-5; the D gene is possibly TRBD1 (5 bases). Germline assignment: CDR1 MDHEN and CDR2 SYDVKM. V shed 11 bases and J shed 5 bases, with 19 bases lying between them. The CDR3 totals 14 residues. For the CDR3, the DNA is TGTGCCGGGGGGGACGGACGGAGTTATCAGCCCCAGCATTTT. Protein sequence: CAGGDGRSYQPQHF.

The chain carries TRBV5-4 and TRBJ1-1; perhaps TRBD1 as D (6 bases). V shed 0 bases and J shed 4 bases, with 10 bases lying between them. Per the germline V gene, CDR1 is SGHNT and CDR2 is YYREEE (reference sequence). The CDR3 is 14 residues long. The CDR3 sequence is CASSLEPGVTEAFF. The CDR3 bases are TGTGCCAGCAGCTTGGAACCAGGGGTCACTGAAGCTTTCTTT.